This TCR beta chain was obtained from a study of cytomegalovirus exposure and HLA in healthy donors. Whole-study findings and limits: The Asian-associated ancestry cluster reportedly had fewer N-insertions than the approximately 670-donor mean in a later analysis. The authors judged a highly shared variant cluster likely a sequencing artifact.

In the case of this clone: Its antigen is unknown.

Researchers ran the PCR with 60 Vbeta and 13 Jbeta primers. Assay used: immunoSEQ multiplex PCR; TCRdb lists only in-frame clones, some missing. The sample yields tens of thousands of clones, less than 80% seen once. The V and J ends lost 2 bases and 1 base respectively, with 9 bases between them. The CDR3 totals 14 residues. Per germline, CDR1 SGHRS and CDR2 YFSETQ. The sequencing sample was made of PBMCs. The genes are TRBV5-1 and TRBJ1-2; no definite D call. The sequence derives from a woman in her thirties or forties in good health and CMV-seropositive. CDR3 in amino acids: CASSFGSNNYGYTF. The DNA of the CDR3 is TGCGCCAGCAGCTTTGGCAGTAATAACTATGGCTACACCTTC. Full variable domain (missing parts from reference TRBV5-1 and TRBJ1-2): KAGVTQTPRYLIKTRGQQVTLSCSPISGHRSVSWYQQTPGQGLQFLFEYFSETQRNKGNFPGRFSGRQFSNSRSEMNVSTLELGDSALYLCASSFGSNNYGYTFGSGTRLTVV.